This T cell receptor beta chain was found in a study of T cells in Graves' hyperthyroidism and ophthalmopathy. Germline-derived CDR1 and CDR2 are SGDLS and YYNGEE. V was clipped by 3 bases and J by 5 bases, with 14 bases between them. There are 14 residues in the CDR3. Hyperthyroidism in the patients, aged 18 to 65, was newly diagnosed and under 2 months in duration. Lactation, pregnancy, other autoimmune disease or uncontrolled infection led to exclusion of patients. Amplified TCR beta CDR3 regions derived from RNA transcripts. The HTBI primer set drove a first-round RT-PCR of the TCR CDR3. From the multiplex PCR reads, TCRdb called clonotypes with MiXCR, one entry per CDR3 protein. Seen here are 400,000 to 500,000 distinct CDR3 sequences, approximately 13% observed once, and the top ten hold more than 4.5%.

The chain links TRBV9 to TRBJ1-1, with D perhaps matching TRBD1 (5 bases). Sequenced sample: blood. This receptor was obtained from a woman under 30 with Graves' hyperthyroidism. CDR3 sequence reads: CASSGGGVGTEAFF. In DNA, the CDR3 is TGTGCCAGCAGCGGGGGGGGAGTAGGAACTGAAGCTTTCTTT.